Below, one TCR beta chain is given with its context. At one boundary the junction diverges from the germline segment, which might be a read error. The CDR3 has 15 amino acids. Per germline, CDR1 SSHAT and CDR2 FNYEAQ (reference sequence). The data derive from a study of blood T cell repertoires in COVID-19. Across the study: PBMCs, B-cell-depleted T cells, or T cells provided the cDNA or gDNA that made up the material.

Assay: immunoSEQ multiplex PCR; the TCRdb copy retains only in-frame clones and omits some. This table holds a few hundred thousand clones, 85% to 90% found once. The clonotype was recovered from a man aged 25 to 40 with acute or convalescent COVID-19. Sequenced sample: peripheral blood. The V call is TRBV7-7, the J call TRBJ2-7, with TRBD1 matching over 12 bases. The CDR3 is CASSAAGTGGSEQYF. The CDR3 coding sequence is TGTGCTAGCAGCGCCGCCGGGACAGGGGGCTCCGAGCAGTACTTC.